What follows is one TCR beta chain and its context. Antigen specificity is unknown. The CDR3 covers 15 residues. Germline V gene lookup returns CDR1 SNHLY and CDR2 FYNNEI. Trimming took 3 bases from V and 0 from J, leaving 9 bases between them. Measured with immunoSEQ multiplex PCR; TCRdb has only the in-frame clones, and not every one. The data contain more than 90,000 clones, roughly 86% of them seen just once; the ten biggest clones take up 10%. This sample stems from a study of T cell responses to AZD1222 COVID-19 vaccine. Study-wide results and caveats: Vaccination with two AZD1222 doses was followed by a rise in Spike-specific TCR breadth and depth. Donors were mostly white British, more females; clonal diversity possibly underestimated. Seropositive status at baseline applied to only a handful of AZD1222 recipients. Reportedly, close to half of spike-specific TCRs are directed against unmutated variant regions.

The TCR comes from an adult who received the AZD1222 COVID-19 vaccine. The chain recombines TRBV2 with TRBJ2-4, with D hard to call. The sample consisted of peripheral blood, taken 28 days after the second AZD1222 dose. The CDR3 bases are TGTGCCAGCAGTGATCCGGTGTCAGCCAAAAACATTCAGTACTTC. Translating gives CASSDPVSAKNIQYF. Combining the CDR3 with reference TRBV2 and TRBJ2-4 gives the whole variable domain EPEVTQTPSHQVTQMGQEVILRCVPISNHLYFYWYRQILGQKVEFLVSFYNNEISEKSEIFDDQFSVERPDGSNFTLKIRSTKLEDSAMYFCASSDPVSAKNIQYFGAGTRLSVL.